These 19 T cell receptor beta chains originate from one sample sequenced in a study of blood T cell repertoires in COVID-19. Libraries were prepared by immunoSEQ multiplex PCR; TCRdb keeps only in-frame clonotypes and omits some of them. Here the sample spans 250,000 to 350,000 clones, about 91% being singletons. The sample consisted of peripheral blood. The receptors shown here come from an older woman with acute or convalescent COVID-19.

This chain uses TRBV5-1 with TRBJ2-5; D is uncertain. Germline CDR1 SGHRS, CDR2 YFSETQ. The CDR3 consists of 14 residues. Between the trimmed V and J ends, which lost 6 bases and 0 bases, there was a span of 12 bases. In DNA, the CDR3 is TGCGCCAGCACCTTATCGTTGTACCAAGAGACCCAGTACTTC. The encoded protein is CASTLSLYQETQYF.

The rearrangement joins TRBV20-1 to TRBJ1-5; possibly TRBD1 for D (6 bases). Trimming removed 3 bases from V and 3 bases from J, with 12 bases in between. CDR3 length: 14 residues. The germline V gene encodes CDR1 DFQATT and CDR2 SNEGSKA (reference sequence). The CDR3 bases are TGCAGTGCTAGTGTGCCAGGGGACAATCAGCCCCAGCATTTT. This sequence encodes CSASVPGDNQPQHF.

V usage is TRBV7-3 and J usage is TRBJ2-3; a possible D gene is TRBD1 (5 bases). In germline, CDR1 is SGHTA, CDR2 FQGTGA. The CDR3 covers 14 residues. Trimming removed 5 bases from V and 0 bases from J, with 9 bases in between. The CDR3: CASSPGQSTDTQYF. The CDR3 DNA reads TGTGCCAGCAGCCCAGGACAAAGCACAGATACGCAGTATTTT.

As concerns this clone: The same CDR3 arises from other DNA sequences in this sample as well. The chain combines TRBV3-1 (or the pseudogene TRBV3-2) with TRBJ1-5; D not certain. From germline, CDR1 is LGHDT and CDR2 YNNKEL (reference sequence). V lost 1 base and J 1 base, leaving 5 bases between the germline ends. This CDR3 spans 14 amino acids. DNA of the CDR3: TGTGCCAGCAGCCAAGGCCAGAGCAATCAGCCCCAGCATTTT. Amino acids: CASSQGQSNQPQHF.

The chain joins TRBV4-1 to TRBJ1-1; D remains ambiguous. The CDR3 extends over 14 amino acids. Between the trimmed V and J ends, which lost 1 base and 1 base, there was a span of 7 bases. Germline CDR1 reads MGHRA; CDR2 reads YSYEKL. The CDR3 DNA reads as TGCGCCAGCAGCCAAGTTTCACAGAACACTGAAGCTTTCTTT. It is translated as CASSQVSQNTEAFF.

CDR3 DNA: TGTGCCAGCAGCTTGGTTCCAGGCTCCGATCAGCCCCAGCATTTT. The encoded protein is CASSLVPGSDQPQHF. The genes are TRBV5-4 and TRBJ1-5; no clear D. The germline CDR1 and CDR2 sequences are SGHNT and YYREEE (reference sequence). The V end lost 0 bases, the J end lost 5 bases, and 12 bases lay between the germline ends. The CDR3 loop spans 15 amino acids.

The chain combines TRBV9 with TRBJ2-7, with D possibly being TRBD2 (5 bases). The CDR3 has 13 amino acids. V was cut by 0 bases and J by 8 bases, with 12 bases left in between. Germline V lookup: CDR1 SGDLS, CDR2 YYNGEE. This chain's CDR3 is CASSVAGRAQQYF. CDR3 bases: TGTGCCAGCAGCGTAGCGGGAAGAGCCCAGCAGTACTTC.

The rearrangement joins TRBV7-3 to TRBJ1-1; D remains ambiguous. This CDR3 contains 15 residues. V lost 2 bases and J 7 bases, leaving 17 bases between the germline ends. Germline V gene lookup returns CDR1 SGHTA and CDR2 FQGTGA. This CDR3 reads CASSLSGGLRNEAFF. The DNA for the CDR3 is TGTGCCAGCAGCTTATCCGGCGGACTCAGGAATGAAGCTTTCTTT.

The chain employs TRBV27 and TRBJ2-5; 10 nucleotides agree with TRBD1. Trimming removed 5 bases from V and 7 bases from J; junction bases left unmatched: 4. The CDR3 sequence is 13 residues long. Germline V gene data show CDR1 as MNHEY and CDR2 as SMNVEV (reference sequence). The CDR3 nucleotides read TGTGCCAGCAGTCCGGGACAGGGGTGGACCCAGTACTTC. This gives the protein CASSPGQGWTQYF.

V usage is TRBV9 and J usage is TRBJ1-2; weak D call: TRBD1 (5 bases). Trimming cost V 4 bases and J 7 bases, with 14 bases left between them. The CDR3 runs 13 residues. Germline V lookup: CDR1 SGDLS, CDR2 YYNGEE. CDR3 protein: CASSSILGGGYTF. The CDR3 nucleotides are TGTGCCAGCAGCTCCATTCTGGGGGGTGGCTACACCTTC. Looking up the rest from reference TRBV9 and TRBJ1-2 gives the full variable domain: DSGVTQTPKHLITATGQRVTLRCSPRSGDLSVYWYQQSLDQGLQFLIQYYNGEERAKGNILERFSAQQFPDLHSELNLSSLELGDSALYFCASSSILGGGYTFGSGTRLTVV.

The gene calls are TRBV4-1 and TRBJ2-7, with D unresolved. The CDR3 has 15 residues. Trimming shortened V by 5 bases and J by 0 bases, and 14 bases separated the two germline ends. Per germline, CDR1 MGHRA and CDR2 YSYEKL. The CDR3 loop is CASSYSDRSSYEQYF. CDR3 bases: TGCGCCAGCAGCTATAGTGATCGGAGCTCCTACGAGCAGTACTTC.

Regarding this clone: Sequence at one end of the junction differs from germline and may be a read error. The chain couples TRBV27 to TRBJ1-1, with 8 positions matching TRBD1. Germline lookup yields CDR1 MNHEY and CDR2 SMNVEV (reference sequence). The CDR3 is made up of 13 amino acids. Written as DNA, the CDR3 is TGTGCCGGCAGTTTACAGGGGGACACTGAAGCTTTCTTT. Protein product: CAGSLQGDTEAFF.

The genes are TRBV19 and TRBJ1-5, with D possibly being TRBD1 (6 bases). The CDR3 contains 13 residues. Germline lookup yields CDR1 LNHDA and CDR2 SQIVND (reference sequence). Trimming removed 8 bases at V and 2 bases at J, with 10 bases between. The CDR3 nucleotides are TGTGCCAGTGAGGCAGGGGGCAATCAGCCCCAGCATTTT. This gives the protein CASEAGGNQPQHF.

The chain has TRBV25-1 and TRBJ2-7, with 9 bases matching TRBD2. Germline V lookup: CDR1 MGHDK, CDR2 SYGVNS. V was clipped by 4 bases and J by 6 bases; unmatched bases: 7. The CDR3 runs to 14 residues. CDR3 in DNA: TGTGCCAGCAGTGCCTTAGCGGGAGTGGTCGAGCAGTACTTC. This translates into CASSALAGVVEQYF.

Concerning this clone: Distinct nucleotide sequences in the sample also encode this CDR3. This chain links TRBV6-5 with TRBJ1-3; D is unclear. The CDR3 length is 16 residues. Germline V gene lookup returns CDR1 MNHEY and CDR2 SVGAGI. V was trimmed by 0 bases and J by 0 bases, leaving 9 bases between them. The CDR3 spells CASSYSRRSSGNTIYF. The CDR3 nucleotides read TGTGCCAGCAGTTACTCCCGACGGAGCTCTGGAAACACCATATATTTT.

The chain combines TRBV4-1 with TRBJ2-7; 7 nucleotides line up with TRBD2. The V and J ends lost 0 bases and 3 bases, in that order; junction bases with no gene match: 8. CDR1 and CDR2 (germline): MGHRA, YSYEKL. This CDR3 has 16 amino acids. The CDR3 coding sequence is TGCGCCAGCAGCCAAGATGGCGGGGGTGCCTTCTACGAGCAGTACTTC. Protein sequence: CASSQDGGGAFYEQYF.

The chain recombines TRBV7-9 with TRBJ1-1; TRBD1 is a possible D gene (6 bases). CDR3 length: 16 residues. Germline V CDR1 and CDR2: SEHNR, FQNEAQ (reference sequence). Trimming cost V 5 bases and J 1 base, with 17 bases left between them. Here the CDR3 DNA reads TGTGCCAGCAGCAAGTTAATACGAGGGGGGAACACTGAAGCTTTCTTT. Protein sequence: CASSKLIRGGNTEAFF.

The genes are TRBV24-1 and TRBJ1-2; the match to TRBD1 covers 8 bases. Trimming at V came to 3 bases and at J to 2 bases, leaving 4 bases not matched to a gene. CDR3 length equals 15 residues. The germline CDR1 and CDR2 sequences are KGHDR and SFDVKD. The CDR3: CATSDPDRENYGYTF. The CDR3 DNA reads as TGTGCCACCAGTGATCCGGACAGGGAGAACTATGGCTACACCTTC.

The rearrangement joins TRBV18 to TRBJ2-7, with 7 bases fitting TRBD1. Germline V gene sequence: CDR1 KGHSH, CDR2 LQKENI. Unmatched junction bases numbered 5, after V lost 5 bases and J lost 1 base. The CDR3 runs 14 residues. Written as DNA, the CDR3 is TGTGCCAGCTCATACTCAGGGGGTTCCTACGAGCAGTACTTC. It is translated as CASSYSGGSYEQYF.